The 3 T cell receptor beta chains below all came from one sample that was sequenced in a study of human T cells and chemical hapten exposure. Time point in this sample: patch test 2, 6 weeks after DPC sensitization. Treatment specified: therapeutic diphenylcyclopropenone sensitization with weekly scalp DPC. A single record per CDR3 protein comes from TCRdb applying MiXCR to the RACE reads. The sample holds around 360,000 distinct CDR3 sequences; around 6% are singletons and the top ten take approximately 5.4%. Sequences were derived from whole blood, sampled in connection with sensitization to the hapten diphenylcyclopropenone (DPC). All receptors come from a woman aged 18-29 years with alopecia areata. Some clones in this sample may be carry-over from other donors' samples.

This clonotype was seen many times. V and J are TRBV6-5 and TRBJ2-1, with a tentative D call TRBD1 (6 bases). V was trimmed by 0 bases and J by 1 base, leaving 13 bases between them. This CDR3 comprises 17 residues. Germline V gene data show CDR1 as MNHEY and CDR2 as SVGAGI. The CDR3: CASSYSWPQGSYNEQFF. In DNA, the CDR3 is TGTGCCAGCAGTTACTCGTGGCCGCAGGGGTCCTACAATGAGCAGTTCTTC.

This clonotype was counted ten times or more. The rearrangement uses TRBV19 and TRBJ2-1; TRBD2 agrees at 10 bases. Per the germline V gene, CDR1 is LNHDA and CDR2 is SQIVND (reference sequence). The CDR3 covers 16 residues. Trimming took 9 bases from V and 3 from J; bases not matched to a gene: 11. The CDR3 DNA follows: TGTGCCAGACCCCGCCTAGCGGGGGACCTCTACAATGAGCAGTTCTTC. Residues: CARPRLAGDLYNEQFF.

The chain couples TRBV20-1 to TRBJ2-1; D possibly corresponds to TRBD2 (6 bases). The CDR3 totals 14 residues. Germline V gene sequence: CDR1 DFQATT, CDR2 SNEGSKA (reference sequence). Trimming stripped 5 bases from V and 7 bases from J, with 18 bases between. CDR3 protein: CSAPGGNRGNEQFF. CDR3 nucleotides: TGCAGTGCTCCCGGCGGAAATCGGGGGAATGAGCAGTTCTTC.